A single sample is the source of the 27 T cell receptor beta chains below, sequenced in a study of control samples from healthy donors and cancer patients. TCRdb's table, derived via immunoSEQ multiplex PCR, lists solely in-frame clones and lacks some. The data contain approximately 50,000 clones, around 87% of them singletons. Input material: PBMCs. These receptor sequences come from an older woman with lung cancer.

The chain employs TRBV7-8 and TRBJ1-4, with D unresolved. The CDR3 length is 12 residues. With 0 bases removed from V and 10 bases from J, the gap between germline ends came to 6 bases. The germline V gene encodes CDR1 SGHVS and CDR2 FQNEAQ. The CDR3 coding sequence is TGTGCCAGCAGCTTAGCGCGAGGAAAACTGTTTTTT. This translates into CASSLARGKLFF.

This rearrangement joins TRBV29-1 to TRBJ2-3; TRBD1 is a possible D gene (6 bases). This CDR3 is 13 amino acids long. CDR1 is SQVTM, CDR2 ANQGSEA, per germline. V was shortened by 4 bases and J by 1 base, with 9 bases between the two germline ends. The CDR3 reads CSVGAGGTDTQYF. CDR3 sequence (DNA): TGCAGCGTTGGGGCAGGGGGCACAGATACGCAGTATTTT.

The sample holds one count of this clone. The J gene is TRBJ2-7, the V gene TRBV18; the match to TRBD1 covers 9 bases. Trimming took 3 bases from V and 6 from J; bases not matched to a gene: 6. Germline-derived CDR1 and CDR2 are KGHSH and LQKENI. The CDR3 is made up of 14 amino acids. CDR3 region: CASSPSPDRGEQYF. Here the CDR3 DNA reads TGTGCCAGCTCACCCAGCCCGGACAGGGGCGAGCAGTACTTC.

The V gene is TRBV30, the J gene TRBJ2-3; no clear D. The CDR3 extends over 14 amino acids. V lost 4 bases, J lost 0 bases, and 11 bases lay in between. Looked up from germline, CDR1 is GTSNPN and CDR2 is SVGIG (reference sequence). The CDR3 DNA reads as TGTGCCTGGAATCCGGGTTCGAGCACAGATACGCAGTATTTT. As protein: CAWNPGSSTDTQYF.

This clone was recorded once. V is TRBV10-2 and J is TRBJ2-5, with 7 positions matching TRBD1. This CDR3 is built from 14 residues. Germline CDR1 reads WSHSY; CDR2 reads SAAADI. The V segment lost 4 bases and the J segment 2 bases; nucleotides outside the gene matches: 4. The CDR3 here is CASSGQGGQETQYF. DNA of the CDR3: TGCGCCAGCAGTGGACAGGGTGGGCAAGAGACCCAGTACTTC.

J is TRBJ1-2 and V is TRBV5-1; no clear D gene. Trimming cost V 5 bases and J 7 bases, with 15 bases left between them. Germline CDR1 reads SGHRS; CDR2 reads YFSETQ. The length of the CDR3 is 13 residues. The CDR3, as DNA: TGCGCCAGCAGTGGAGTGCCTTCCTTTGGCTACACCTTC. This encodes CASSGVPSFGYTF.

The chain carries TRBV7-9 and TRBJ2-3; D is perhaps TRBD2 (5 bases). This CDR3 is built from 14 residues. V was pared by 4 bases and J by 2 bases, with 10 bases between. CDR1 is SEHNR, CDR2 FQNEAQ, per germline (reference sequence). This CDR3 is CASSSAVATDTQYF. In DNA, the CDR3 is TGTGCCAGCAGCTCAGCGGTAGCCACAGATACGCAGTATTTT.

The rearrangement joins TRBV6-5 to TRBJ2-1, with 12 nucleotides matching TRBD1. V was pared by 6 bases and J by 12 bases, with 12 bases of the junction left unmatched. The length of the CDR3 is 15 residues. Per the germline V gene, CDR1 is MNHEY and CDR2 is SVGAGI. This CDR3 is CASSTGTGGRRGQFF. Here the CDR3 DNA reads TGTGCCAGCAGCACCGGGACAGGGGGCAGGCGGGGGCAGTTCTTC.

This clone turned up a few times. The rearrangement joins TRBV6-5 to TRBJ1-5; D ambiguous. V was trimmed by 5 bases and J by 6 bases, leaving 11 bases between them. Germline lookup yields CDR1 MNHEY and CDR2 SVGAGI. This CDR3 is built from 13 residues. CDR3 bases: TGTGCCAGCAGTAGAGTGAGGAGTCAGCCCCAGCATTTT. Translating it yields CASSRVRSQPQHF.

This chain's CDR3 is CASTFSGKGETQYF. In DNA form, the CDR3 reads TGCGCCAGCACTTTTAGCGGGAAAGGCGAGACCCAGTACTTC. The rearrangement links TRBV5-1 to TRBJ2-5; 8 nucleotides align to TRBD2. Germline V gives CDR1 SGHRS, CDR2 YFSETQ. The CDR3 length is 14 residues. V was clipped by 6 bases and J by 5 bases; unmatched bases: 9.

V and J are TRBV3-1 (or the pseudogene TRBV3-2) and TRBJ1-1; D is undetermined. The CDR3 is 14 amino acids. Deletions cut 2 bases from V and 1 base from J, with 8 bases between. Germline values: CDR1 LGHDT, CDR2 YNNKEL (reference sequence). In nucleotides, the CDR3 is TGTGCCAGCAGCCAAACAGTCCCGAACACTGAAGCTTTCTTT. Translation: CASSQTVPNTEAFF.

This clone was recorded once. The chain couples TRBV19 to TRBJ2-3, with D possibly being TRBD1 (5 bases). Looked up from germline, CDR1 is LNHDA and CDR2 is SQIVND (reference sequence). This CDR3 spans 13 amino acids. Deletions cut 10 bases from V and 2 bases from J, with 13 bases between. DNA for the CDR3: TGTGCCACCCTAGGGGCCTACACAGATACGCAGTATTTT. Its translation is CATLGAYTDTQYF.

The chain combines TRBV5-1 with TRBJ2-3; D unclear. The CDR3 runs 15 residues. CDR1 SGHRS and CDR2 YFSETQ come from the germline V gene. Deletions cut 4 bases from V and 2 bases from J, with 14 bases between. DNA of the CDR3: TGCGCCAGCAGCCTGGGTGAAGGGCCCACAGATACGCAGTATTTT. It encodes CASSLGEGPTDTQYF.

This clone was recorded only once. This chain connects TRBV28 to TRBJ2-5; the D gene is possibly TRBD2 (5 bases). V lost 3 bases to trimming and J lost 5 bases, with 16 bases between them. Germline V gene lookup returns CDR1 MDHEN and CDR2 SYDVKM. The CDR3 is 15 amino acids. The CDR3 protein is CASSFPFGMGETQYF. CDR3 DNA sequence: TGTGCCAGCAGTTTCCCCTTCGGGATGGGGGAGACCCAGTACTTC.

This clone came up a few times. In nucleotides, the CDR3 is TGTGCCAGCAGTAAGCTTGGGGGGCAAGAGACCCAGTACTTC. It is translated as CASSKLGGQETQYF. The V call is TRBV27, the J call TRBJ2-5, with D possibly being TRBD2 (6 bases). Looked up from germline, CDR1 is MNHEY and CDR2 is SMNVEV (reference sequence). CDR3 length equals 14 residues. With 5 bases removed from V and 2 bases from J, the gap between germline ends came to 12 bases.

The chain couples TRBV2 to TRBJ1-5; D ambiguous. This CDR3 is built from 15 residues. CDR1 is SNHLY, CDR2 FYNNEI, per germline. V lost 4 bases and J 8 bases, leaving 18 bases between the germline ends. CDR3 region: CASSVDAGRLEPQHF. In nucleotides, the CDR3 is TGTGCCAGCAGTGTGGATGCGGGGAGGCTGGAGCCCCAGCATTTT.

The chain combines TRBV18 with TRBJ2-3, with D unclear. The germline V and J ends were trimmed by 3 bases and 7 bases, with 8 bases remaining between them. The CDR3 sequence is 12 residues long. Germline loops: CDR1 KGHSH, CDR2 LQKENI. In DNA, the CDR3 is TGTGCCAGCTCACCCAAGGGTAATACGCAGTATTTT. It specifies CASSPKGNTQYF. The whole variable domain, remainder taken from reference TRBV18 and TRBJ2-3, is NAGVMQNPRHLVRRRGQEARLRCSPMKGHSHVYWYRQLPEEGLKFMVYLQKENIIDESGMPKERFSAEFPKEGPSILRIQQVVRGDSAAYFCASSPKGNTQYFGPGTRLTVL.

V and J are TRBV5-1 and TRBJ2-5, with D possibly matching TRBD2 (6 bases). Germline CDR1 reads SGHRS; CDR2 reads YFSETQ. Trimming left V 4 bases short and J 3 bases short, with 13 bases between. This CDR3 region has 14 residues. The CDR3 nucleotides read TGCGCCAGCAGCCCCGGGACTGCTGAAGAGACCCAGTACTTC. Translated: CASSPGTAEETQYF.

The chain is built from TRBV28 and TRBJ1-4; 9 positions match TRBD1. CDR3 length: 15 amino acids. Germline CDR1 is MDHEN and CDR2 is SYDVKM. V lost 1 base and J lost 6; bases outside the gene matches: 3. The CDR3 loop is CASSLSGTGYEKLFF. As DNA, the CDR3 is TGTGCCAGCAGTTTATCCGGGACAGGGTATGAAAAACTGTTTTTT.

The rearrangement links TRBV11-2 to TRBJ1-1; D is undetermined. The CDR3 runs to 13 residues. Germline-derived CDR1 and CDR2 are SGHAT and FQNNGV. Trimming removed 0 bases at V and 5 bases at J, with 7 bases between. The CDR3 region is CASSLDGRTEAFF. CDR3 bases: TGTGCCAGCAGCTTAGATGGGCGGACTGAAGCTTTCTTT. Looking up the rest from reference TRBV11-2 and TRBJ1-1 gives the full variable domain: EAGVAQSPRYKIIEKRQSVAFWCNPISGHATLYWYQQILGQGPKLLIQFQNNGVVDDSQLPKDRFSAERLKGVDSTLKIQPAKLEDSAVYLCASSLDGRTEAFFGQGTRLTVV.

This clone has just a few counts. The chain employs TRBV3-1 (or the pseudogene TRBV3-2) and TRBJ2-7; D possibly corresponds to TRBD2 (5 bases). From germline, CDR1 is LGHDT and CDR2 YNNKEL (reference sequence). This CDR3 is built from 13 residues. V lost 0 bases and J 8 bases, leaving 11 bases between the germline ends. For the CDR3, the DNA is TGTGCCAGCAGCCAAGATTGGCTAGCCCAGCAGTACTTC. Translation gives CASSQDWLAQQYF.

This clone was observed a few times. The rearrangement uses TRBV30 and TRBJ1-3; no reliable D call. The CDR3 covers 13 residues. Between the trimmed V and J ends, which lost 7 bases and 0 bases, there was a span of 10 bases. Per germline, CDR1 GTSNPN and CDR2 SVGIG (reference sequence). The CDR3 sequence: CASRWSSGNTIYF. CDR3 sequence (DNA): TGTGCCTCCCGCTGGAGCTCTGGAAACACCATATATTTT.

The DNA of the CDR3 is TGTGCCAGCAGCAAAGGTGAGGGGGCGGCGTACTTC. It encodes CASSKGEGAAYF. V and J are TRBV21-1 and TRBJ2-7; TRBD1, the D gene given by the table, was not confirmed from the DNA. TRBV21-1 is described as a pseudogene. The CDR3 length is 12 residues.

The rearrangement links TRBV3-1 (or the pseudogene TRBV3-2) to TRBJ2-7, with 9 bases lining up with TRBD1. V dropped 0 bases and J dropped 5; count of bases not matched to a gene: 8. This CDR3 contains 16 residues. Germline V lookup: CDR1 LGHDT, CDR2 YNNKEL (reference sequence). CDR3 sequence reads: CASSQEWGQGIHEQYF. The CDR3 DNA reads TGTGCCAGCAGCCAAGAATGGGGACAGGGTATCCACGAGCAGTACTTC.

The J gene is TRBJ2-4, the V gene TRBV28; the match to TRBD1 covers 8 bases. CDR3 length: 12 residues. Losses at the gene ends were 7 bases for V and 6 bases for J; bases not matched to a gene: 2. Germline V CDR1 and CDR2: MDHEN, SYDVKM. The CDR3 is CASNTGGNIQYF. In DNA form, the CDR3 reads TGTGCCAGCAATACAGGGGGAAACATTCAGTACTTC. The entire variable domain, with the rest obtained from reference TRBV28 and TRBJ2-4, is as follows: DVKVTQSSRYLVKRTGEKVFLECVQDMDHENMFWYRQDPGLGLRLIYFSYDVKMKEKGDIPEGYSVSREKKERFSLILESASTNQTSMYLCASNTGGNIQYFGAGTRLSVL.

V is TRBV9 and J is TRBJ2-4; 7 nucleotides line up with TRBD2. The germline V gene encodes CDR1 SGDLS and CDR2 YYNGEE. The CDR3 is made up of 15 amino acids. Germline trimming cut 2 bases from V and 11 bases from J; bases unmatched to any gene: 13. The CDR3 here is CASSVEPGTTSVQYF. The CDR3 region has the DNA TGTGCCAGCAGCGTCGAACCCGGGACTACAAGCGTTCAGTACTTC.

The CDR3 region has the DNA TGTGCCTGTACGGGATCCAGGGGGCGTAACACCATATATTTT. This codes for CACTGSRGRNTIYF. This sequence joins TRBV30 and TRBJ1-3; 8 bases are a match to TRBD1. The CDR3 is made up of 14 amino acids. The germline V gene has CDR1 GTSNPN and CDR2 SVGIG (reference sequence). V was clipped by 6 bases and J by 7 bases; unmatched bases: 11.